This T cell receptor beta chain comes out of a study of T cell repertoires in cytomegalovirus infection. As for the study in general: TCR beta signatures that were public indicated CMV infection and matching HLA type.

Study-level results: Pooled public TCR beta family frequency picked out CMV carriers with the relevant HLA. Clonotypes of TCR beta that were HLA-C-restricted and CMV-specific dominated the ex vivo response.

This clonotype came up many times. Antigen: not known. TCRdb redid the calling of the reads with MiXCR, one entry per CDR3 protein. This table holds 300,000 to 400,000 distinct CDR3 sequences, more than 20% found once. This CDR3 is 15 amino acids long. V shed 0 bases and J 8 bases; nucleotides not matched to a gene: 6. Germline CDR1 and CDR2: SGHTA and FQGNSA. The specimen was cultured PBMCs, collected from culture after CMV antigen stimulation. The receptor comes from a human donor in good health (CMV status not recorded). Some clones in this sample may be carry-over from other donors' samples. The chain couples TRBV7-2 to TRBJ2-1, with 8 nucleotides matching TRBD2. The CDR3 reads CASSLASGMVDEQFF. The CDR3, as DNA: TGTGCCAGCAGCTTAGCTAGCGGGATGGTCGATGAGCAGTTCTTC.